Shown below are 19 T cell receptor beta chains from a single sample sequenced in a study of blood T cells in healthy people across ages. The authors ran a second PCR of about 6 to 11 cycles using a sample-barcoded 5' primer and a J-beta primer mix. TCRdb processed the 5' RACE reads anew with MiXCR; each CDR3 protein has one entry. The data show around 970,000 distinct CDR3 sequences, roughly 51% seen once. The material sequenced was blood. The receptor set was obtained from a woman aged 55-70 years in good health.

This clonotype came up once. CDR3 loop: CASSYDDEQFF. The CDR3 DNA reads as TGTGCCAGCAGTTATGATGATGAGCAGTTCTTC. V and J are TRBV6-5 and TRBJ2-7, with D uncertain. The DNA end is more similar to TRBJ2-1, so the J call may be wrong. This CDR3 has 11 amino acids. Germline lookup yields CDR1 MNHEY and CDR2 SVGAGI.

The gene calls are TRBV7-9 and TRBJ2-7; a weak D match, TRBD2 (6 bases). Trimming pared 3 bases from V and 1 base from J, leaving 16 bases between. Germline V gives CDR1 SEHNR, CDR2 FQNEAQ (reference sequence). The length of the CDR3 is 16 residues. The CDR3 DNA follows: TGTGCCAGCAGCTTTGGGCGGGACCCGGGGTCCTACGAGCAGTACTTC. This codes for CASSFGRDPGSYEQYF. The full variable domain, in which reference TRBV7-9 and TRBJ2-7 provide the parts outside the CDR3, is DTGVSQNPRHKITKRGQNVTFRCDPISEHNRLYWYRQTLGQGPEFLTYFQNEAQLEKSRLLSDRFSAERPKGSFSTLEIQRTEQGDSAMYLCASSFGRDPGSYEQYFGPGTRLTVT.

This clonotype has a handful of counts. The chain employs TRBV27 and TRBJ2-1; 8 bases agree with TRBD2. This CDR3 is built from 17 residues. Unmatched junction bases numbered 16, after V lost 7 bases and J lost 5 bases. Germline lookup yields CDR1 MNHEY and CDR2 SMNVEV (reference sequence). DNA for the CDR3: TGTGCCAGCAAGGGCTCTAGCGGGTTCCTGGGCGACAATGAGCAGTTCTTC. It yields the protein CASKGSSGFLGDNEQFF.

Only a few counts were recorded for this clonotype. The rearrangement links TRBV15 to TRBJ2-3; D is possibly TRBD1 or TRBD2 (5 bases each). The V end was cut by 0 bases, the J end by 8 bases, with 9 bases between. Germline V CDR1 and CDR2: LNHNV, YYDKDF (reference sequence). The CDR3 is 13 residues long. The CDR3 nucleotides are TGTGCCACCAGCAGAGAAGAGGGGAGTACGCAGTATTTT. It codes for CATSREEGSTQYF.

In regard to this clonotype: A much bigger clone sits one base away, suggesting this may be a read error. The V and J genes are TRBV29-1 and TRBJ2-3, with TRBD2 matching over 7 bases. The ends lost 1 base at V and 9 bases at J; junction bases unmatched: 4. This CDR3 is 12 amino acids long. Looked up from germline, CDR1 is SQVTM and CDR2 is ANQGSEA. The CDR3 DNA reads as TGCAGCGTTGAAGGACCGGGACTAACGCAGTATTTT. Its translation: CSVEGPGLTQYF.

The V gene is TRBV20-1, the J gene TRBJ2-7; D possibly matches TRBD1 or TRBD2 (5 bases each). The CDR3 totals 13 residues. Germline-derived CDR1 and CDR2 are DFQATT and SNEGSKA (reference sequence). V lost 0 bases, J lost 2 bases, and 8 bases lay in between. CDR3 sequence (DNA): TGCAGTGCTAGAGATGTGGGGGCCTACGAGCAGTACTTC. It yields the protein CSARDVGAYEQYF.

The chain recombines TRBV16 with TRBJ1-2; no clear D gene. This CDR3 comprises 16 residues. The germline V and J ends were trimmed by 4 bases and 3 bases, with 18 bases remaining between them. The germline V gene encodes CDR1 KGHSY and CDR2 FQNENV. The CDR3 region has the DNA TGTGCCAGCAGCCCAGGAGGGAGTGGGAACTACTATGGCTACACCTTC. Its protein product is CASSPGGSGNYYGYTF. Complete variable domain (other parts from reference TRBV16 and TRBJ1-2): GEEVAQTPKHLVRGEGQKAKLYCAPIKGHSYVFWYQQVLKNEFKFLISFQNENVFDETGMPKERFSAKCLPNSPCSLEIQATKLEDSAVYFCASSPGGSGNYYGYTFGSGTRLTVV.

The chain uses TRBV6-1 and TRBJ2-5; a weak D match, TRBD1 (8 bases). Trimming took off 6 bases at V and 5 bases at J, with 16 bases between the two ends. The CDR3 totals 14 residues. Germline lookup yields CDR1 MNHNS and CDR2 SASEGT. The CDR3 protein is CASSLSQGGETQYF. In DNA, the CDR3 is TGTGCCAGCAGCTTATCACAGGGGGGGGAGACCCAGTACTTC.

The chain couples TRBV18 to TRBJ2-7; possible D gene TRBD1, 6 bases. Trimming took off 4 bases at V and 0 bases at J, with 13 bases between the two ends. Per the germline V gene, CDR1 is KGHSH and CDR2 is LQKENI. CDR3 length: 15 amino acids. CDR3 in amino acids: CASSHPGESSYEQYF. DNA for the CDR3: TGTGCCAGCTCACACCCAGGGGAATCCTCCTACGAGCAGTACTTC.

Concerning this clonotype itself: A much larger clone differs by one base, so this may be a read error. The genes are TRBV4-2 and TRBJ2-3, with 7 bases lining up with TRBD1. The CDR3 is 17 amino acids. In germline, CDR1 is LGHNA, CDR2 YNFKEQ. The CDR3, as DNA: TGTGTCAGCAGCCAAGTTACGATACAGGGGTCGGCAGATACGCAGTATTTT. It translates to CVSSQVTIQGSADTQYF.

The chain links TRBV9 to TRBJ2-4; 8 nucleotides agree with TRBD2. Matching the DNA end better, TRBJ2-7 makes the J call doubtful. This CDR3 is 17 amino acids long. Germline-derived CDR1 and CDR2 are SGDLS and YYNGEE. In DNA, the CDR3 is TGTGCCAGCAGCGTAGCTTCGGGGGGGAGAGCCCTTTACGAGCAGTACTTC. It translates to CASSVASGGRALYEQYF.

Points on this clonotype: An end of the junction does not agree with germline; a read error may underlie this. The CDR3 loop reads CDSSTPGQVRETQYF. In DNA form, the CDR3 reads TGTGACAGCAGTACCCCGGGACAGGTTCGGGAGACCCAGTACTTC. The chain has TRBV6-5 and TRBJ2-7, with 8 nucleotides matching TRBD1. Matching the DNA end better, TRBJ2-5 makes the J call doubtful. The CDR3 runs to 15 residues. In germline, CDR1 is MNHEY, CDR2 SVGAGI.

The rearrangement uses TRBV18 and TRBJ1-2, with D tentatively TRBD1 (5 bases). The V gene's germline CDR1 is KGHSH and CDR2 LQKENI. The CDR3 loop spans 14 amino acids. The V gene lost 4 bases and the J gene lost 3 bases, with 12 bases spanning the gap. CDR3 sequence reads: CASSQGQVDYGYTF. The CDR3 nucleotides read TGTGCCAGCTCACAGGGGCAAGTTGACTATGGCTACACCTTC.

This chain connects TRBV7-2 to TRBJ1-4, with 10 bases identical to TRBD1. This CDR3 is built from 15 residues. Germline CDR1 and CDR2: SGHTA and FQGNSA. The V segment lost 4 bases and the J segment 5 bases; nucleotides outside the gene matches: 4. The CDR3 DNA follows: TGTGCCAGCAGCTCAGACAGGGGGCGGAATGAAAAACTGTTTTTT. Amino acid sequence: CASSSDRGRNEKLFF.

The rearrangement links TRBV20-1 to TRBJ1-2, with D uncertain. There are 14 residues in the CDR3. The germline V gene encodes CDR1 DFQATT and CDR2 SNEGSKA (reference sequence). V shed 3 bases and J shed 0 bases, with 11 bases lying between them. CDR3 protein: CSARVPVANYGYTF. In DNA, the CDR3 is TGCAGTGCTAGGGTGCCCGTCGCTAACTATGGCTACACCTTC.

This CDR3 reads CSASRTVAIFGSNQPQHF. The CDR3 DNA sequence: TGCAGTGCTTCCAGGACAGTGGCTATATTTGGGAGCAATCAGCCCCAGCATTTT. This chain joins TRBV20-1 and TRBJ1-5, with a possible D match to TRBD1 (6 bases). This CDR3 has 18 residues. The germline V gene encodes CDR1 DFQATT and CDR2 SNEGSKA (reference sequence). Between the trimmed V and J ends, which lost 5 bases and 1 base, there was a span of 24 bases.

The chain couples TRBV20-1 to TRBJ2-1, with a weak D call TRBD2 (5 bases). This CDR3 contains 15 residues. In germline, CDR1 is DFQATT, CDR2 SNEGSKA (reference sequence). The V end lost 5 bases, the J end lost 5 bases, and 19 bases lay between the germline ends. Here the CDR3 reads CSAPDRERAHNEQFF. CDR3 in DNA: TGCAGTGCTCCCGATCGTGAGAGGGCCCACAATGAGCAGTTCTTC.

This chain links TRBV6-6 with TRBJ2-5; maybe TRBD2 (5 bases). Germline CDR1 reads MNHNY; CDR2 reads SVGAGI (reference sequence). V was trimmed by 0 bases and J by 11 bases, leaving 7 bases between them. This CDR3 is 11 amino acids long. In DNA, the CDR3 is TGTGCCAGCAGTTACTCGGAGGAGCAGTACTTC. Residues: CASSYSEEQYF.

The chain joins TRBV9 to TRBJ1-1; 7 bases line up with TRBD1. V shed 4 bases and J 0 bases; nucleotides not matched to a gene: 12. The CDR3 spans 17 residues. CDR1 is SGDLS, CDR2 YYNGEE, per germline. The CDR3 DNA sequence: TGTGCCAGCAGCCTCCCGAGACAGGGAGGCATGAACACTGAAGCTTTCTTT. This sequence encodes CASSLPRQGGMNTEAFF.